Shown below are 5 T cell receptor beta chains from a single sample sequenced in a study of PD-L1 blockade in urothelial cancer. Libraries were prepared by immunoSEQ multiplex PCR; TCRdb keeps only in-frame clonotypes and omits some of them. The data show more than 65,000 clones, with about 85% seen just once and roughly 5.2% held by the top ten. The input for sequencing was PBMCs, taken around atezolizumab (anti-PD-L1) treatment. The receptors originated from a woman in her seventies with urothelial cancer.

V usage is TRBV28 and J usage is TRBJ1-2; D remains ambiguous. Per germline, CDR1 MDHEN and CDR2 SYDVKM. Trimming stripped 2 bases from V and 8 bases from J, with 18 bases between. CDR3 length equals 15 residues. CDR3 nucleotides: TGTGCCAGCAGTTTAATAGCGCAGGCCTGGAGGGGCTACACCTTC. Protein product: CASSLIAQAWRGYTF.

The chain's CDR3 is CASSHWVGTGVAYEQYF. CDR3 bases: TGTGCCAGCAGCCATTGGGTCGGGACAGGGGTTGCCTACGAGCAGTACTTC. The chain couples TRBV11-2 to TRBJ2-7, with 10 positions matching TRBD1. V gave up 5 bases and J gave up 2 bases; unmatched junction bases: 12. This CDR3 has 17 residues. The germline gives CDR1 SGHAT, CDR2 FQNNGV.

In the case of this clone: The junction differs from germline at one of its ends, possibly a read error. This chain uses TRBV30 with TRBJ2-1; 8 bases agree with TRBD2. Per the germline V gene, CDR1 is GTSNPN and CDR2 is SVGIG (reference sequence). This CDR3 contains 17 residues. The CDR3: CAWGVPERGIPPNEQFF. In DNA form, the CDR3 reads TGTGCCTGGGGTGTACCGGAGCGGGGGATTCCTCCCAATGAGCAGTTCTTC.

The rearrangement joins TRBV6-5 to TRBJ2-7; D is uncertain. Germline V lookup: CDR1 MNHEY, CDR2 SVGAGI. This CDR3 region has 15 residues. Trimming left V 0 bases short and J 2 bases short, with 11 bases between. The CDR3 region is CASSYSITATYEQYF. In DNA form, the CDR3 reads TGTGCCAGCAGTTACTCGATAACAGCTACCTACGAGCAGTACTTC.

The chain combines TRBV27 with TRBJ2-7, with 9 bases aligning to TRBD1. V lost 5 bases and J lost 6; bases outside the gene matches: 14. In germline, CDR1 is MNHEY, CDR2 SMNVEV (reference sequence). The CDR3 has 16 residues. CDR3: CASSTPSRDRDTEQYF. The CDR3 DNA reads TGTGCCAGCAGTACCCCATCCCGGGACAGGGATACCGAGCAGTACTTC.